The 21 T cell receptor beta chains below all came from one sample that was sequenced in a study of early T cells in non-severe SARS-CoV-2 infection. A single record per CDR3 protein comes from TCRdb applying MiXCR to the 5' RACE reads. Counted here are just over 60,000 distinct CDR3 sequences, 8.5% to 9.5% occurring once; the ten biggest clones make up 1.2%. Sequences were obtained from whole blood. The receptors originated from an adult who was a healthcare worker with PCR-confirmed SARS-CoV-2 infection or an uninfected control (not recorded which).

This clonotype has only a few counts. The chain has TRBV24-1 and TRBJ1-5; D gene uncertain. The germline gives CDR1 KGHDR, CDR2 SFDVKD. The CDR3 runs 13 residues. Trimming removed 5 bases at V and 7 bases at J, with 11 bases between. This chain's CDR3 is CATSADVMQPQHF. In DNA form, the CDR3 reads TGTGCCACCAGTGCGGACGTCATGCAGCCCCAGCATTTT.

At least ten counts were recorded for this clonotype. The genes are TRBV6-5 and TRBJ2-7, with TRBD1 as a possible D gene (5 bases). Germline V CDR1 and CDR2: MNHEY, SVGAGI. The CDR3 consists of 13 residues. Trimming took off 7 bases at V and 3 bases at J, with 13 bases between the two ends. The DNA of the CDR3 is TGTGCCAGCAAACTTGGGGCCGACTACGAGCAGTACGTC. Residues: CASKLGADYEQYV.

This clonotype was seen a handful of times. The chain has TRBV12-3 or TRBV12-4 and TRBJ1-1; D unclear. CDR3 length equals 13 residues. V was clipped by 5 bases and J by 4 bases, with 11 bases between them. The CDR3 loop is CASSPLLTTEAFF. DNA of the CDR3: TGTGCCAGCAGTCCCCTTTTGACCACTGAAGCTTTCTTT.

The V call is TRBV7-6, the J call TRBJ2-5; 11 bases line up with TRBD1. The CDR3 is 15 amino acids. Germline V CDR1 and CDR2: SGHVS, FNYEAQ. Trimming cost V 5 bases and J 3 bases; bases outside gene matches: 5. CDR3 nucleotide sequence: TGTGCCAGCAGCATCCGGGACAGGGGGGAAGAGACCCAGTACTTC. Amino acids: CASSIRDRGEETQYF. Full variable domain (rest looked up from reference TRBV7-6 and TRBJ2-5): GAGVSQSPRYKVTKRGQDVALRCDPISGHVSLYWYRQALGQGPEFLTYFNYEAQQDKSGLPNDRFSAERPEGSISTLTIQRTEQRDSAMYRCASSIRDRGEETQYFGPGTRLLVL.

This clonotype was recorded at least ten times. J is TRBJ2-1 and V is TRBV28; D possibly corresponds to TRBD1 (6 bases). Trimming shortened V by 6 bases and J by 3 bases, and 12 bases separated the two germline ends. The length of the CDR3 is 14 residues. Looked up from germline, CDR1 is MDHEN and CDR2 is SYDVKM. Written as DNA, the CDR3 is TGTGCCAGCAGCCCGGACAGCTACTACAATGAGCAGTTCTTC. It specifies CASSPDSYYNEQFF.

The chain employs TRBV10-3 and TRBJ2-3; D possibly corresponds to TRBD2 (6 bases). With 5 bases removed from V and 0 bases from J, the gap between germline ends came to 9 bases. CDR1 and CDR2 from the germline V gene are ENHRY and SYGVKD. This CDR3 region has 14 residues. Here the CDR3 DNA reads TGTGCCATCAGTACCGGGACTAGCACAGATACGCAGTATTTT. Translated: CAISTGTSTDTQYF.

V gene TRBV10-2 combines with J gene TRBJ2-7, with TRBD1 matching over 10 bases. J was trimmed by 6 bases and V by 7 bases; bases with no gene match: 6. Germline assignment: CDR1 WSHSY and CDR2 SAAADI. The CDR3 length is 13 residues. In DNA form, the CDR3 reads TGCGCCAGCACCCAGACAGGGGGCTCCGAGCAGTACGTC. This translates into CASTQTGGSEQYV.

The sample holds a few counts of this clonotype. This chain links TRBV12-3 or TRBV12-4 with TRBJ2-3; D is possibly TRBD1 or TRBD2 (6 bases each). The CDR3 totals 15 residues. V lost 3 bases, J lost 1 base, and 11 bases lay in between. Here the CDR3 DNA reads TGTGCCAGCAGTTTCGGGGGCGCTGGCACAGATACGCAGTATTTT. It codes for CASSFGGAGTDTQYF.

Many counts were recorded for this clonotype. The CDR3 DNA follows: TGTGCCAGCAGGACCCGGCTAGCGGGGTCCTACGAGCAGTACGTC. It encodes CASRTRLAGSYEQYV. The chain couples TRBV6-1 to TRBJ2-7; 9 nucleotides match TRBD2. This CDR3 region has 15 residues. Germline lookup yields CDR1 MNHNS and CDR2 SASEGT. The V segment lost 6 bases and the J segment 1 base; nucleotides outside the gene matches: 7.

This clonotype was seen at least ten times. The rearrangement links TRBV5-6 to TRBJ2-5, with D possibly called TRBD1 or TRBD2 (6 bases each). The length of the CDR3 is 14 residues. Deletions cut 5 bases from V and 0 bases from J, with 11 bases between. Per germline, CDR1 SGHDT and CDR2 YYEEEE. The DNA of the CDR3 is TGTGCCAGCAGGTGGGGGGCCAACCAAGAGACCCAGTACTTC. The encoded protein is CASRWGANQETQYF.

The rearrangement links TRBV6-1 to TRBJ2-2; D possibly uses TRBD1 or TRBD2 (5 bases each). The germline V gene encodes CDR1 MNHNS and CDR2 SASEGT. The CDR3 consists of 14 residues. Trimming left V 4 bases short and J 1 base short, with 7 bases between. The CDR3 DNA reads TGTGCCAGCAGTGGGGGACGGAACACCGGGGAGCTGTTTTTT. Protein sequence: CASSGGRNTGELFF.

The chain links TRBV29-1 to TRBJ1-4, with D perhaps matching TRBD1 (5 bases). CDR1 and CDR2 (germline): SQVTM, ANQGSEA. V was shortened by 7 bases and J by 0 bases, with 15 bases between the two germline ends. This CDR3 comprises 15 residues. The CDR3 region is CSAAGDLPTNEKLFF. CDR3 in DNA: TGCAGCGCCGCGGGGGACCTACCAACTAATGAAAAACTGTTTTTT.

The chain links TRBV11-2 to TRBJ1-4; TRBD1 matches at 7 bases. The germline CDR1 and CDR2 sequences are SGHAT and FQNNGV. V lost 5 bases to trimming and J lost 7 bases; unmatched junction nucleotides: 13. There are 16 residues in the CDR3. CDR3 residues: CASSPRTGERGEKLFF. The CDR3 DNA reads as TGTGCCAGCAGCCCACGTACAGGGGAGAGGGGTGAAAAACTGTTTTTT.

The DNA for the CDR3 is TGTGCCAGCAGTGTGGGACAGGGGATGGGAGATACGCAGTATTTT. Its translation is CASSVGQGMGDTQYF. The V and J genes are TRBV25-1 and TRBJ2-3; 10 nucleotides align to TRBD1. The CDR3 has 15 residues. Trimming removed 4 bases from V and 5 bases from J; junction bases left unmatched: 6. CDR1 and CDR2 (germline): MGHDK, SYGVNS.

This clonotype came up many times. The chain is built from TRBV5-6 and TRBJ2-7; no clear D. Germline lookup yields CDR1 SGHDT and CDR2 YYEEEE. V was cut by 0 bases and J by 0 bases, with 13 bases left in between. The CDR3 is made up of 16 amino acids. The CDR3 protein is CASSLEGESDSYEQYV. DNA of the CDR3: TGTGCCAGCAGCTTGGAGGGTGAATCCGACTCCTACGAGCAGTACGTC.

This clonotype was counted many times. The CDR3 sequence: CASSWEVTAGANVLTF. CDR3 nucleotide sequence: TGCGCCAGCAGCTGGGAGGTGACCGCTGGGGCCAACGTCCTGACTTTC. The V gene is TRBV5-1, the J gene TRBJ2-6; possible D gene TRBD2, 6 bases. The CDR3 extends over 16 amino acids. Germline V gives CDR1 SGHRS, CDR2 YFSETQ. Trimming pared 3 bases from V and 2 bases from J, leaving 12 bases between.

This chain's CDR3 is CASSLASGVDTQYF. CDR3 coding DNA: TGTGCCAGCAGTTTGGCTAGCGGGGTTGATACGCAGTATTTT. The chain combines TRBV27 with TRBJ2-3, with TRBD2 matching over 9 bases. CDR3 length: 14 amino acids. V gave up 3 bases and J gave up 6 bases; unmatched junction bases: 4. CDR1 and CDR2 (germline): MNHEY, SMNVEV (reference sequence).

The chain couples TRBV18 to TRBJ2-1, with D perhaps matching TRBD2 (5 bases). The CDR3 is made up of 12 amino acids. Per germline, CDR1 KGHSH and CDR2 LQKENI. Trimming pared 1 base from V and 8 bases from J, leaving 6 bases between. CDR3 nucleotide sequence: TGTGCCAGCTCACCACAGAGGGATGAGCAGTTCTTC. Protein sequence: CASSPQRDEQFF.

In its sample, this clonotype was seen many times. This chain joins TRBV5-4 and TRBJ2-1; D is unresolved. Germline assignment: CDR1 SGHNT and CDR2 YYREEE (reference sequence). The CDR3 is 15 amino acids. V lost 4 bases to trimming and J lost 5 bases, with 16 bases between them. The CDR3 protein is CASSPSWASHNEQFF. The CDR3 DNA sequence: TGTGCCAGCAGCCCGTCGTGGGCCAGCCACAATGAGCAGTTCTTC.

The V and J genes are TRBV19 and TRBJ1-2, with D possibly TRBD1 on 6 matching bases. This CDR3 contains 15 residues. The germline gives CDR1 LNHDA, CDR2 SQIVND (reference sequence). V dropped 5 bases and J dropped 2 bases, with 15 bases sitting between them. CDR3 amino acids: CASSVQGRKNYGYTF. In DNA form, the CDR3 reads TGTGCCAGTAGTGTACAGGGTCGTAAAAACTATGGCTACACCTTC.

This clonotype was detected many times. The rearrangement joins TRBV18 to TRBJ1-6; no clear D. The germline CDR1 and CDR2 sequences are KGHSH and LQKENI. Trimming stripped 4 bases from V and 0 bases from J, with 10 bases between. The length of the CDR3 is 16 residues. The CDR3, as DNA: TGTGCCAGCTCACGCGACGCAGACTCCTATAATTCACCCCTCCACTTT. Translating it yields CASSRDADSYNSPLHF.